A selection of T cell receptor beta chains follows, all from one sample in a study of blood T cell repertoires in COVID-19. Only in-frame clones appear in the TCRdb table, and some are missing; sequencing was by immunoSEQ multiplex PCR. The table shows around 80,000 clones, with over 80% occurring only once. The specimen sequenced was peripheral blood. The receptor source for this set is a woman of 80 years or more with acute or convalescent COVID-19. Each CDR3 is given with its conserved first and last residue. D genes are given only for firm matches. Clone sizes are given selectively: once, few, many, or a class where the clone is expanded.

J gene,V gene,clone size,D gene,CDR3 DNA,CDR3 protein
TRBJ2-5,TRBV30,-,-,TGTGCCTGGAGAAACGGGGGGCGTGGAGAGACCCAGTACTTC,CAWRNGGRGETQYF
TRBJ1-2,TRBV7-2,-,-,TGTGCCAGCAGCTTAGCCGGGGAATATGGCTACACCTTC,CASSLAGEYGYTF
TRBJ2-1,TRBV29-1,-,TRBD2,TGCAGCGCCGGACTAGCGGGAGGGTGGAATGAGCAGTTCTTC,CSAGLAGGWNEQFF
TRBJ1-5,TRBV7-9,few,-,TGTGCCAGCAGCTTAGCGCGAGGACAGAGCAATCAGCCCCAGCATTTT,CASSLARGQSNQPQHF
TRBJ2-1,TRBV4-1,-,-,TGCGCCAGCAGCCAGGACGGGACAGGGAGGGTAGCGGGAAGCTACAATGAGCAGTTCTTC,CASSQDGTGRVAGSYNEQFF
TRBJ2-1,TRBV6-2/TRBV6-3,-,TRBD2,TGTGCCAGCAGTTGGAGAGCGGGAGGGATAAATGAGCAGTTCTTC,CASSWRAGGINEQFF
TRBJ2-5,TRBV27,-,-,TGTGCCAGCAGTCCCCGACAGAGGGAGACCCAGTACTTC,CASSPRQRETQYF
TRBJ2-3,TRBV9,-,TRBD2,TGTGCCAGCAGCGTAGACGGGGGAGGGTATACGCAGTATTTT,CASSVDGGGYTQYF
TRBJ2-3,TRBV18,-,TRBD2,TGTGCCAGCTCACCCCCGACTAGCGGATTAACAGATACGCAGTATTTT,CASSPPTSGLTDTQYF
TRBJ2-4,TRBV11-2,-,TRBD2,TGTGCCAGCAGCCAAAGGCCGTGGGAGGGGAGGAAAAACATTCAGTACTTC,CASSQRPWEGRKNIQYF
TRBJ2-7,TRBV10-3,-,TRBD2,TGTGCCATCAGTGAGTCCGGGACTAGAGGGTCCTACGAGCAGTACTTC,CAISESGTRGSYEQYF
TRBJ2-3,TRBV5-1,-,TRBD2,TGCGCCAGCTTCGGGGTAGGAGGTCTAGCGGGAACAGATACGCAGTATTTT,CASFGVGGLAGTDTQYF
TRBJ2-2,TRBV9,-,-,TGTGCCAGCAGCGGGAGGCAGGAACCGAACACCGGGGAGCTGTTTTTT,CASSGRQEPNTGELFF
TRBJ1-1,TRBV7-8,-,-,TGTGCCAGCAGCCCAGGATTTGGGGCTTTCTTT,CASSPGFGAFF
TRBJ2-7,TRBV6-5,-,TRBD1,TGTGCCAGCAGCGACAGGGCGGCCTCCTACGAGCAGTACTTC,CASSDRAASYEQYF
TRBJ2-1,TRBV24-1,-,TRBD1,TGTGCCACCAGTATGGGACAGGGGAGAGGAGATGAGCAGTTCTTC,CATSMGQGRGDEQFF
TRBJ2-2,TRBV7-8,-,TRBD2,TGTGCCAGCAGCTTAGGGACTAGCCCCGGGGAGCTGTTTTTT,CASSLGTSPGELFF
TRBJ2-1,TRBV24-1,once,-,TGTGCCACCAGTGATCCGAGGGGGTCGTGGGACAATGAGCAGTTCTTC,CATSDPRGSWDNEQFF
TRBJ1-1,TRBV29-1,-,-,TGCAGCGTTGGCTCAGTCATGAACACTGAAGCTTTCTTT,CSVGSVMNTEAFF
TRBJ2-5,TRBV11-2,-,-,TGTGCCAGCAGCTTTCAGGGAAAGACCCAGTACTTC,CASSFQGKTQYF
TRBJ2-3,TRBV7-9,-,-,TGTGCCAGCAATTCGATGCGGGGCACAGATACGCAGTATTTT,CASNSMRGTDTQYF
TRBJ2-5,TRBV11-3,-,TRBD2,TGTGCCAGCAGCTCCGGACTAGCGGGGACACAAGAGACCCAGTACTTC,CASSSGLAGTQETQYF
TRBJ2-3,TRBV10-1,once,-,TGCGCCAGCAGTGTGGGGGCTTCCACCGCAGATACGCAGTATTTT,CASSVGASTADTQYF
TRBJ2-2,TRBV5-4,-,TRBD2,TGTGCCAGCAGCCCGGGGGGGCGGACCGGGGAGCTGTTTTTT,CASSPGGRTGELFF
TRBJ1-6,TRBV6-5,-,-,TGTGCCAGCAGTTCAGGCTCGGAGGGATATAATTCACCCCTCCACTTT,CASSSGSEGYNSPLHF
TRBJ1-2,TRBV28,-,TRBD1,TGTGCCAGCAGTTTACGCCAGGGGGCGCGCGGCTACACCTTC,CASSLRQGARGYTF
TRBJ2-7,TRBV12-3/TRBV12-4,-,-,TGTGCCAGCAGTTACGGGGGATTTGACGAGCAGTACTTC,CASSYGGFDEQYF
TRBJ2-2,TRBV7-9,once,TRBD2,TGTGCCAGCAGCTGGCTAGCGGGAGTCTTTGCCGGGGAGCTGTTTTTT,CASSWLAGVFAGELFF
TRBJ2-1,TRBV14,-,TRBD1,TGTGCCAGCAGCCGAGGGACAGTTGCTCGCGAGCAGTTCTTC,CASSRGTVAREQFF
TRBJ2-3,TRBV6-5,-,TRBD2,TGTGCCAGCAGAGGAAGGGAGGGTACGCAGTATTTT,CASRGREGTQYF
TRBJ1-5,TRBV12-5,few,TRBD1,TGTGCTAGTGGTTCGACAGGGGAGTATCAGCCCCAGCATTTT,CASGSTGEYQPQHF
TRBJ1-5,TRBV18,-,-,TGTGCCAGCTCTCTAAAGGAGGGAAATCAGCCCCAGCATTTT,CASSLKEGNQPQHF
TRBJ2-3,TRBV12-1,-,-,TGTGCCAGCAGCGGAGTAGCGGGAGTAGTAGATACGCAGTATTTT,CASSGVAGVVDTQYF
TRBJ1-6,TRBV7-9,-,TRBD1,TGTGCCATAGAAACAGGGGGCGCGGTCGGGAATTCACCCCTCCACTTT,CAIETGGAVGNSPLHF
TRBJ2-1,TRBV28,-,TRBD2,TGTGCCAGCAGTTTACGGTTCCTAGCGGACAATGAGCAGTTCTTC,CASSLRFLADNEQFF
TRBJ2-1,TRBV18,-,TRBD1,TGTGCCAGCTCCCGGGGACAGGGAGACTACAATGAGCAGTTCTTC,CASSRGQGDYNEQFF
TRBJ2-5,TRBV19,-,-,TGTGCCAGTAGTATGGCGGGTCGGTGGGAGACCCAGTACTTC,CASSMAGRWETQYF
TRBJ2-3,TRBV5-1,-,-,TGCGCCAGCAGCTTGTCAGGGGATTTGCGCACAGATACGCAGTATTTT,CASSLSGDLRTDTQYF
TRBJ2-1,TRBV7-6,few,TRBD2,TGTGCCAGCAGCTACACTAGCGCCTACAATGAGCAGTTCTTC,CASSYTSAYNEQFF
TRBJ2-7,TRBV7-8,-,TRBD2,TGTGCCAGCAGCTTAGTATTCGGGACTAACTCCTACGAGCAGTACTTC,CASSLVFGTNSYEQYF
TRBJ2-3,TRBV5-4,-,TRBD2,TGTGCCAGCAGCCGCCTAGCGGGAGACACAGATACGCAGTATTTT,CASSRLAGDTDTQYF